The TCR beta chain described here comes from a study of vaccination and CD4 T cells after COVID-19. The Oncomine TCR Beta short-read assay generated sequence data from the DNA of cultured CD4+ T cells. One entry per CDR3 protein results from TCRdb running MiXCR on the PCR reads. The repertoire includes around 5,000 distinct CDR3 sequences, about 40% of them detected once, and about 51% sits in the top ten. Specified treatment: roughly 11-day PBMC culture with coronavirus spike peptide pools or control peptides (ViraFEST assay). From the unexposed donor, CD4+ T cells were collected ahead of the COVID-19 pandemic (2011-2018). This clonotype was seen more than once but under ten times. Its target is unknown. The specimen sequenced was CD4+ T cells from blood, cultured in vitro. This clonotype was obtained from a human donor in good health.

The CDR3: CASSLRTSAGGETQYF. CDR3 bases: TGTGCCAGCAGCTTAAGAACTAGTGCGGGGGGGGAGACCCAGTACTTC. The chain is built from TRBV7-2 and TRBJ2-5; the match to TRBD2 covers 9 bases. Looked up from germline, CDR1 is SGHTA and CDR2 is FQGNSA. Trimming at V came to 2 bases and at J to 5 bases, leaving 9 bases not matched to a gene. This CDR3 contains 16 residues.